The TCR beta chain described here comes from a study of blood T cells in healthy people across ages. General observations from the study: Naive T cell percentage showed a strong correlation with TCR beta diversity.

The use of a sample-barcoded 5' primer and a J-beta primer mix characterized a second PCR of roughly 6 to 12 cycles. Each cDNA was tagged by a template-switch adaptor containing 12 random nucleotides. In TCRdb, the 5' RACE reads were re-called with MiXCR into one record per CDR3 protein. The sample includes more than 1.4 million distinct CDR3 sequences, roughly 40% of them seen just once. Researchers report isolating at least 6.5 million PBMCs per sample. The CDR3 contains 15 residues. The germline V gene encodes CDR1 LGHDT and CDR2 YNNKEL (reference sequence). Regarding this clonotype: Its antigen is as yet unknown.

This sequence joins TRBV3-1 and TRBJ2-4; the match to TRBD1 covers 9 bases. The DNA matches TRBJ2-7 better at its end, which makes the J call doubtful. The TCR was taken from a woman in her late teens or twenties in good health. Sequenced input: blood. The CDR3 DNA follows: TGTGCCAGCAGCCAATTCGGGGACAGGGCCTACGAGCAGTACTTC. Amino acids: CASSQFGDRAYEQYF.